Below are 20 T cell receptor beta chains sequenced from a single sample in a study of OX40 agonist ivuxolimab in advanced cancers. Only in-frame clones appear in the TCRdb table, and some are missing; sequencing was by immunoSEQ multiplex PCR. The sample records about 76,000 clones, 70% to 90% being singletons. This material consisted of CD4+ or CD8+ T cells sorted from blood, taken in a trial of the OX40 agonist ivuxolimab. These receptors were collected from an adult with an advanced solid tumor such as melanoma, head and neck, liver or kidney cancer.

The chain joins TRBV5-1 to TRBJ2-2; D might be TRBD2 (5 bases). V lost 4 bases and J lost 0, with 13 bases in between. The CDR3 length is 16 residues. The germline CDR1 and CDR2 sequences are SGHRS and YFSETQ. CDR3 sequence: CASSPILAANTGELFF. CDR3 DNA sequence: TGCGCCAGCAGCCCCATTCTAGCAGCGAACACCGGGGAGCTGTTTTTT. Full variable domain (remainder filled in from reference TRBV5-1 and TRBJ2-2): KAGVTQTPRYLIKTRGQQVTLSCSPISGHRSVSWYQQTPGQGLQFLFEYFSETQRNKGNFPGRFSGRQFSNSRSEMNVSTLELGDSALYLCASSPILAANTGELFFGEGSRLTVL.

The rearrangement links TRBV6-5 to TRBJ2-1, with D unresolved. Germline V lookup: CDR1 MNHEY, CDR2 SVGAGI. The V end was cut by 8 bases, the J end by 4 bases, with 15 bases between. The CDR3 is 14 amino acids. CDR3 sequence: CASGSNGGYNEQFF. The CDR3 region has the DNA TGTGCCAGCGGATCCAACGGCGGTTACAATGAGCAGTTCTTC.

This rearrangement joins TRBV27 to TRBJ2-1; unclear D gene. Per the germline V gene, CDR1 is MNHEY and CDR2 is SMNVEV (reference sequence). This CDR3 is 17 amino acids long. Trimming left V 0 bases short and J 4 bases short, with 16 bases between. In DNA, the CDR3 is TGTGCCAGCAGTTTATCGGTGTCTTCAGCCCGTTACAATGAGCAGTTCTTC. Translation gives CASSLSVSSARYNEQFF.

The chain uses TRBV19 and TRBJ1-5; TRBD1 matches at 9 bases. CDR3 length: 16 amino acids. Losses at the gene ends were 2 bases for V and 7 bases for J; bases not matched to a gene: 9. CDR1 and CDR2 (germline): LNHDA, SQIVND (reference sequence). The CDR3, as DNA: TGTGCCAGTAGTATAACATGGACAGGGGAGGAACAGCCCCAGCATTTT. Translated: CASSITWTGEEQPQHF.

The V call is TRBV7-9, the J call TRBJ1-1; D remains unclear. V was cut by 3 bases and J by 5 bases, with 13 bases left in between. The CDR3 runs to 14 residues. In germline, CDR1 is SEHNR, CDR2 FQNEAQ (reference sequence). This chain's CDR3 is CASSFPQRGTEAFF. The CDR3 nucleotides read TGTGCCAGCAGCTTCCCCCAACGGGGAACTGAAGCTTTCTTT.

The chain combines TRBV18 with TRBJ2-3; possibly TRBD2 for D (6 bases). Germline-derived CDR1 and CDR2 are KGHSH and LQKENI. There are 17 residues in the CDR3. V gave up 1 base and J gave up 0 bases, with 14 bases separating them. The CDR3 sequence is CASSPLPLAGSTDTQYF. Here the CDR3 DNA reads TGTGCCAGCTCACCACTCCCTCTTGCGGGAAGCACAGATACGCAGTATTTT.

This rearrangement joins TRBV21-1 to TRBJ2-6; the DNA was not compared with TRBD1, the D call given in the table. TRBV21-1 counts as a pseudogene. The CDR3 covers 19 residues. CDR3 DNA: TGTGCCAGCAGCAAAGAGGGACAGGGGGCGGAGGGTGGGGCCAACGTCCTGACTTTC. Amino acid sequence: CASSKEGQGAEGGANVLTF.

This clone has just one count. The V call is TRBV12-5, the J call TRBJ1-1; weak D call: TRBD1 (5 bases). The V end was cut by 0 bases, the J end by 3 bases, with 17 bases between. Germline lookup yields CDR1 LGHNT and CDR2 FRNRAP. The CDR3 has 17 amino acids. The CDR3 sequence: CASGLVRGTGTHTEAFF. The CDR3 nucleotides read TGTGCTAGTGGTTTGGTAAGAGGCACCGGGACGCACACTGAAGCTTTCTTT.

CDR3 residues: CASSLVTYGSNEQFF. The CDR3 DNA sequence: TGTGCCAGCAGCCTCGTTACTTATGGGTCCAATGAGCAGTTCTTC. The genes are TRBV7-8 and TRBJ2-1; D is ambiguous. This CDR3 has 15 residues. The germline V gene has CDR1 SGHVS and CDR2 FQNEAQ. V was clipped by 5 bases and J by 6 bases, with 17 bases between them.

The rearrangement uses TRBV7-9 and TRBJ1-2; 8 positions agree with TRBD1. Trimming cost V 1 base and J 4 bases; bases outside gene matches: 5. Germline CDR1 reads SEHNR; CDR2 reads FQNEAQ (reference sequence). This CDR3 comprises 15 residues. The CDR3 DNA is TGTGCCAGCAGCTTAGGGACAGGGCTTCTCTATGGCTACACCTTC. This translates into CASSLGTGLLYGYTF.

This chain joins TRBV29-1 and TRBJ1-1, with TRBD1 matching 10 bases. CDR3 length: 14 amino acids. V was pared by 6 bases and J by 4 bases, with 8 bases of the junction left unmatched. Germline V CDR1 and CDR2: SQVTM, ANQGSEA. The CDR3 protein is CSVLMDRGGTEAFF. The CDR3 bases are TGCAGCGTGCTAATGGACAGGGGGGGCACTGAAGCTTTCTTT.

This chain joins TRBV6-1 and TRBJ2-2; 7 positions match TRBD2. V dropped 11 bases and J dropped 4; count of bases not matched to a gene: 7. CDR3 length: 13 amino acids. Germline CDR1 MNHNS, CDR2 SASEGT. CDR3 amino acids: CACGGPGTGELFF. The CDR3 DNA reads as TGTGCCTGCGGGGGACCGGGCACCGGGGAGCTGTTTTTT.

This rearrangement joins TRBV6-6 to TRBJ2-3, with D perhaps given as TRBD1 or TRBD2 (5 bases each). CDR1 and CDR2 from the germline V gene are MNHNY and SVGAGI (reference sequence). The V end lost 6 bases, the J end lost 0 bases, and 16 bases lay between the germline ends. CDR3 length equals 16 residues. The CDR3 here is CASRRDAVTSTDTQYF. The CDR3 nucleotides read TGTGCCAGCAGAAGGGACGCCGTTACTAGCACAGATACGCAGTATTTT.

V is TRBV6-5 and J is TRBJ2-7; TRBD2 aligns across 10 bases. Trimming cost V 5 bases and J 6 bases; bases outside gene matches: 7. This CDR3 is 14 amino acids long. CDR1 is MNHEY, CDR2 SVGAGI, per germline. CDR3 sequence: CASSSPAGGSEQYF. CDR3 bases: TGTGCCAGCAGTAGCCCAGCGGGAGGGAGCGAGCAGTACTTC.

This sequence joins TRBV10-1 and TRBJ2-7; tentative D call: TRBD2 (6 bases). The V gene's germline CDR1 is WNHNN and CDR2 SYGVQD (reference sequence). V was clipped by 9 bases and J by 0 bases, with 12 bases between them. The CDR3 totals 13 residues. In DNA, the CDR3 is TGCGCCAGGGGGTTAGCGGTCTCCTACGAGCAGTACTTC. Translating it yields CARGLAVSYEQYF.

The J gene is TRBJ2-3, the V gene TRBV10-3, with a possible D match to TRBD1 (6 bases). Germline values: CDR1 ENHRY, CDR2 SYGVKD. This CDR3 has 14 amino acids. Trimming shortened V by 4 bases and J by 0 bases, and 8 bases separated the two germline ends. CDR3: CAISVGGSTDTQYF. The CDR3 region has the DNA TGTGCCATCAGTGTAGGGGGTAGCACAGATACGCAGTATTTT.

The chain is built from TRBV4-1 and TRBJ1-2, with TRBD1 matching over 8 bases. The J segment lost 0 bases and the V segment lost 4 bases, leaving 7 bases of the junction unmatched. CDR3 length: 16 residues. Germline V CDR1 and CDR2: MGHRA, YSYEKL. Here the CDR3 reads CASSPRGQGANYGYTF. CDR3 DNA sequence: TGCGCCAGCAGCCCCAGGGGGCAGGGAGCTAACTATGGCTACACCTTC.

The rearrangement joins TRBV4-2 to TRBJ2-3; 8 positions agree with TRBD2. Germline-derived CDR1 and CDR2 are LGHNA and YNFKEQ. CDR3 length: 14 amino acids. V dropped 3 bases and J dropped 6; count of bases not matched to a gene: 5. CDR3 nucleotides: TGTGCCAGCAGCCAGACTAGCGACCAGGATACGCAGTATTTT. Amino acid sequence: CASSQTSDQDTQYF.

This clone was counted a few times. This chain uses TRBV6-5 with TRBJ2-3; D not certain. Germline V gene data show CDR1 as MNHEY and CDR2 as SVGAGI. The V end lost 4 bases, the J end lost 6 bases, and 14 bases lay between the germline ends. The CDR3 contains 14 residues. CDR3 in amino acids: CASSSSPLGDTQYF. CDR3 bases: TGTGCCAGCAGTTCCTCCCCGTTAGGGGATACGCAGTATTTT.

Only one count was recorded for this clone. The genes are TRBV7-3 and TRBJ1-5; no firm D call. The V end lost 2 bases, the J end lost 1 base, and 15 bases lay between the germline ends. CDR1 and CDR2 from the germline V gene are SGHTA and FQGTGA. CDR3 length equals 17 residues. The CDR3: CASSLEQAGLSNQPQHF. The CDR3 bases are TGTGCCAGCAGCTTAGAGCAAGCAGGATTGAGCAATCAGCCCCAGCATTTT. The full variable domain, completed using reference TRBV7-3 and TRBJ1-5, is GAGVSQTPSNKVTEKGKYVELRCDPISGHTALYWYRQSLGQGPEFLIYFQGTGAADDSGLPNDRFFAVRPEGSVSTLKIQRTERGDSAVYLCASSLEQAGLSNQPQHFGDGTRLSIL.